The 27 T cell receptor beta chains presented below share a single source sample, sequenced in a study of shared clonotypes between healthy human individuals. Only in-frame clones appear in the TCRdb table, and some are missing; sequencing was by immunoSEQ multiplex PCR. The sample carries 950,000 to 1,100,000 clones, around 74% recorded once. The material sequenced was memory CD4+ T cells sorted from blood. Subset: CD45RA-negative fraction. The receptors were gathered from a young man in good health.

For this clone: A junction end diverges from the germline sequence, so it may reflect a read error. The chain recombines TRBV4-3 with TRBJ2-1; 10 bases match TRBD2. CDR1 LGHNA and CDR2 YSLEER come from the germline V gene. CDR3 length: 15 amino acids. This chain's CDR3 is CASSQEVNLAGDPLF. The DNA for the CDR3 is TGCGCCAGCAGCCAAGAAGTGAATCTAGCGGGAGATCCGCTCTTC.

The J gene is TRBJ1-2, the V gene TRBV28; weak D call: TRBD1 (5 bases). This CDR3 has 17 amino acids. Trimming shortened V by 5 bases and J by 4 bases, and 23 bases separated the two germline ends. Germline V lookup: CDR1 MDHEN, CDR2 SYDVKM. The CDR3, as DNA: TGTGCCAGCAGTCCAGGGTCCTTTCTCGCGCTCTCCTATGGCTACACCTTC. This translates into CASSPGSFLALSYGYTF.

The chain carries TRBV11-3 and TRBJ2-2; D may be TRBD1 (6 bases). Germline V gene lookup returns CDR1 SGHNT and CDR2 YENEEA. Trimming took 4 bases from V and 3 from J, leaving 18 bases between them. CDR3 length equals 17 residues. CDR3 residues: CASSSPMGRGDTGELFF. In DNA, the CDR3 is TGTGCCAGCAGCTCCCCCATGGGCAGGGGCGACACCGGGGAGCTGTTTTTT.

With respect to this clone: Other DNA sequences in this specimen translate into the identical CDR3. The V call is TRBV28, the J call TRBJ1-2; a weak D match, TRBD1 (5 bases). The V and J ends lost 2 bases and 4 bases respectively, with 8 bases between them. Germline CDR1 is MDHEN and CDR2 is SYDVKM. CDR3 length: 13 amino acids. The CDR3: CASSLQGGYGYTF. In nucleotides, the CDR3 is TGTGCCAGCAGTTTACAGGGTGGCTATGGCTACACCTTC.

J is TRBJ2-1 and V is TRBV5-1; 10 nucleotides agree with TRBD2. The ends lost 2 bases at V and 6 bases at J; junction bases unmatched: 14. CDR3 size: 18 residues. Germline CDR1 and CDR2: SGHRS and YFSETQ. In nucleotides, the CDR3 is TGCGCCAGCAGCTTCGGTAGGCTGGGTAGCGGGGGGCTCAATGAGCAGTTCTTC. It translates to CASSFGRLGSGGLNEQFF.

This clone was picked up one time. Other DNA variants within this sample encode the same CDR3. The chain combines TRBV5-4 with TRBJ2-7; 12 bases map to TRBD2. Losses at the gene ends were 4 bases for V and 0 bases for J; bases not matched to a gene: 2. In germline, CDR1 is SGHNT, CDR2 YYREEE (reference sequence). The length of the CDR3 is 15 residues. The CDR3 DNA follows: TGTGCCAGCAGCCTGACTAGCGGGAGCTCCTACGAGCAGTACTTC. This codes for CASSLTSGSSYEQYF. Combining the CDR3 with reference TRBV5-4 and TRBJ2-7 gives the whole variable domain ETGVTQSPTHLIKTRGQQVTLRCSSQSGHNTVSWYQQALGQGPQFIFQYYREEENGRGNFPPRFSGLQFPNYSSELNVNALELDDSALYLCASSLTSGSSYEQYFGPGTRLTVT.

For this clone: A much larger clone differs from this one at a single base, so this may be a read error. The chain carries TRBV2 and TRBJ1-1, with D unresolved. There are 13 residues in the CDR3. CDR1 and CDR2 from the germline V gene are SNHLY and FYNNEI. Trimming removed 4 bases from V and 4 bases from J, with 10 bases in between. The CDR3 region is CASSVLGSTEAFF. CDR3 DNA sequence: TGTGCCAGCAGTGTGTTAGGGAGCACTGAAGCTTTCTTT.

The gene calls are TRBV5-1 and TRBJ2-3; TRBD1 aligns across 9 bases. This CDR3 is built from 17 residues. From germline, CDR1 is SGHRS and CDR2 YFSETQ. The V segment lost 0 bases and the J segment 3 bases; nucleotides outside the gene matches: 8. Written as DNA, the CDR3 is TGCGCCAGCAGCTTGGGTCCGCACAGGGGGCGGACAGATACGCAGTATTTT. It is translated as CASSLGPHRGRTDTQYF.

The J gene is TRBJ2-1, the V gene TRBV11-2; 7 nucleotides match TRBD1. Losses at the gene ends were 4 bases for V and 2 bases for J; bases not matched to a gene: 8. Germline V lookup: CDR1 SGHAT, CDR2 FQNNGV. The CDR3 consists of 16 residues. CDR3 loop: CASSSRGGQPYNEQFF. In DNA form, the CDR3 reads TGTGCCAGCAGCTCGAGAGGGGGACAGCCCTACAATGAGCAGTTCTTC. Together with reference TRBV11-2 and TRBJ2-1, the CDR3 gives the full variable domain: EAGVAQSPRYKIIEKRQSVAFWCNPISGHATLYWYQQILGQGPKLLIQFQNNGVVDDSQLPKDRFSAERLKGVDSTLKIQPAKLEDSAVYLCASSSRGGQPYNEQFFGPGTRLTVL.

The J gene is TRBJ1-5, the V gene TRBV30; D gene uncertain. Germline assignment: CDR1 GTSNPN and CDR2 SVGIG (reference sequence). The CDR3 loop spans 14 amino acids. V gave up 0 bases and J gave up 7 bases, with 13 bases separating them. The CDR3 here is CAWSVLGSRQPQHF. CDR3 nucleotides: TGTGCCTGGAGTGTACTGGGCAGCAGGCAGCCCCAGCATTTT. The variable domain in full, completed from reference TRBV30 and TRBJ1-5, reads SQTIHQWPATLVQPVGSPLSLECTVEGTSNPNLYWYRQAAGRGLQLLFYSVGIGQISSEVPQNLSASRPQDRQFILSSKKLLLSDSGFYLCAWSVLGSRQPQHFGDGTRLSIL.

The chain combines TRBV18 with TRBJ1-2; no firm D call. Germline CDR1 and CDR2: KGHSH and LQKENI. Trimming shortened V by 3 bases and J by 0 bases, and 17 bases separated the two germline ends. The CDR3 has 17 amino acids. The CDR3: CASSPSLSTASNYGYTF. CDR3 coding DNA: TGTGCCAGCTCACCTTCGTTATCCACAGCTTCTAACTATGGCTACACCTTC.

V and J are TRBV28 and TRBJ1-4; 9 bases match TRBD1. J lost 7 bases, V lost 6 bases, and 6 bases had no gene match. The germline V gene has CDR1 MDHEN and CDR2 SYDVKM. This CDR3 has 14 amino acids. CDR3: CASSQTGGGEKLFF. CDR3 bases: TGTGCCAGCAGCCAAACAGGGGGCGGTGAAAAACTGTTTTTT.

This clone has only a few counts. CDR3 amino acids: CASSLRLPKGHGYTF. The CDR3 nucleotides read TGTGCCAGCAGCTTAAGGCTACCCAAGGGACATGGCTACACCTTC. The chain couples TRBV7-9 to TRBJ1-2; TRBD1 might be the D (5 bases). The V end was cut by 2 bases, the J end by 6 bases, with 16 bases between. The germline CDR1 and CDR2 sequences are SEHNR and FQNEAQ (reference sequence). The CDR3 loop spans 15 amino acids.

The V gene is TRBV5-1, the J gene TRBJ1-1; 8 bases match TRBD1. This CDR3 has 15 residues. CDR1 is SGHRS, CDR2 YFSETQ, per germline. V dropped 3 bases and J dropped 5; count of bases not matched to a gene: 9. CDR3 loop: CASSSTGQGWTEAFF. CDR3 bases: TGCGCCAGCAGCTCAACCGGACAGGGATGGACTGAAGCTTTCTTT.

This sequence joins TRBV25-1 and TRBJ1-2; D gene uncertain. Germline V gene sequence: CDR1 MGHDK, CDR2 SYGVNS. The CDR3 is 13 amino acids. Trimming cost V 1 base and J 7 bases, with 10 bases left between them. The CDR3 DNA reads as TGTGCCAGCAGTGAATTTACAGCCGGTGGCTACACCTTC. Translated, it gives CASSEFTAGGYTF.

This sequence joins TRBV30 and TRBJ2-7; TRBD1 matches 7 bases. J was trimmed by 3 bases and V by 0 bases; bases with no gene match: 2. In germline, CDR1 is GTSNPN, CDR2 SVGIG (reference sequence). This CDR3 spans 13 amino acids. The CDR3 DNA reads TGTGCCTGGAGTGTACCAGGGGGCTACGAGCAGTACTTC. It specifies CAWSVPGGYEQYF.

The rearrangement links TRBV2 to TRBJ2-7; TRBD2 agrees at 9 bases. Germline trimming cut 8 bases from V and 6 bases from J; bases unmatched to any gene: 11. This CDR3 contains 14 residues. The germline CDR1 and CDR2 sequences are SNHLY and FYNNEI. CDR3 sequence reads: CASEWGTSTGEQYF. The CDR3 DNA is TGTGCCAGCGAGTGGGGGACTAGCACGGGCGAGCAGTACTTC.

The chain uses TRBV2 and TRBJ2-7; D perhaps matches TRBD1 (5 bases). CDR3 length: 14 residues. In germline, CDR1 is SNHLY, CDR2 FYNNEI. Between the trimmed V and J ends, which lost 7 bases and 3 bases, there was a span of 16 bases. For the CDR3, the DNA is TGTGCCAGCATCGGTTCAAGGGGCGGCTACGAGCAGTACTTC. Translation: CASIGSRGGYEQYF.

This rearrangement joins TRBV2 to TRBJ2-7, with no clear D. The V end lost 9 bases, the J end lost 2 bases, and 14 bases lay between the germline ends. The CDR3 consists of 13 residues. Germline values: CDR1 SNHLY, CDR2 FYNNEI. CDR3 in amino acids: CASQYRLPYEQYF. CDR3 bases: TGTGCCAGTCAATACCGCCTCCCCTACGAGCAGTACTTC.

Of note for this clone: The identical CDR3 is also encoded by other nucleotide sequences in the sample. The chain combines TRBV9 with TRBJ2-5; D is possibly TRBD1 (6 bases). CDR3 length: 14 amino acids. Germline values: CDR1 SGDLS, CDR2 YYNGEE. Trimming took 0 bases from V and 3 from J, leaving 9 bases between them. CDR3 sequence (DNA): TGTGCCAGCAGCGTAGGGGCAGGGGAAGAGACCCAGTACTTC. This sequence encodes CASSVGAGEETQYF.

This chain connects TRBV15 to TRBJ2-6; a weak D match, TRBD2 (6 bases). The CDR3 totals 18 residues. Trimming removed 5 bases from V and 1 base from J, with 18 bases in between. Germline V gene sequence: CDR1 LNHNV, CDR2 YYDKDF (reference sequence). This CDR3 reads CATSSTGTVDSGANVLTF. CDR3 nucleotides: TGTGCCACCAGCTCCACCGGGACTGTTGATTCTGGGGCCAACGTCCTGACTTTC.

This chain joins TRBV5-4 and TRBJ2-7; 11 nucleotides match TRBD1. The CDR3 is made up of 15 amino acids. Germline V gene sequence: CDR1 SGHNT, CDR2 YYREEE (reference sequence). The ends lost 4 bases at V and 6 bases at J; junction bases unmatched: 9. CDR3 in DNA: TGTGCCAGCAGCGAGGGCGGACAGGGGGCTAGCGAGCAGTACTTC. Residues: CASSEGGQGASEQYF.

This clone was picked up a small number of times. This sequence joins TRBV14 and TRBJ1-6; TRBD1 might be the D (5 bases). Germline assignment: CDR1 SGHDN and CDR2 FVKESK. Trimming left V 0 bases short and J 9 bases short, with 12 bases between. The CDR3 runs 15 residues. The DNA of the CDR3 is TGTGCCAGCAGCCAAGATAGGGGTTTCGTTTCACCCCTCCACTTT. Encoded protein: CASSQDRGFVSPLHF.

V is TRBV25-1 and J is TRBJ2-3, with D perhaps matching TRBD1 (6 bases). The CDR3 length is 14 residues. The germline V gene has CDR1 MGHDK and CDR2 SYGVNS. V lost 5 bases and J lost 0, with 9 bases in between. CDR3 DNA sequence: TGTGCCAGCAGTTGGACAGCTAGCACAGATACGCAGTATTTT. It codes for CASSWTASTDTQYF. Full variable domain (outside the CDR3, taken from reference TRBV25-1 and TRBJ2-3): EADIYQTPRYLVIGTGKKITLECSQTMGHDKMYWYQQDPGMELHLIHYSYGVNSTEKGDLSSESTVSRIRTEHFPLTLESARPSHTSQYLCASSWTASTDTQYFGPGTRLTVL.

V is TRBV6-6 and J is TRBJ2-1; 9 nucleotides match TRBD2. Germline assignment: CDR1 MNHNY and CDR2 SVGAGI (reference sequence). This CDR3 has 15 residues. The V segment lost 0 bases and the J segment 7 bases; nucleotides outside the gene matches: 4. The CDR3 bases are TGTGCCAGCAGTTACTCCAGCGGGAGGATAAATGAGCAGTTCTTC. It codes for CASSYSSGRINEQFF.

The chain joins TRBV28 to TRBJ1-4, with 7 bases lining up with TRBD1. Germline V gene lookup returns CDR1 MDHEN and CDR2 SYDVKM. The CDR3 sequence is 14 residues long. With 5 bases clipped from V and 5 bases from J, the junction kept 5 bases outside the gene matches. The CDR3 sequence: CASSPGGMNEKLFF. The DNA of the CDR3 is TGTGCCAGCAGTCCAGGGGGGATGAATGAAAAACTGTTTTTT.

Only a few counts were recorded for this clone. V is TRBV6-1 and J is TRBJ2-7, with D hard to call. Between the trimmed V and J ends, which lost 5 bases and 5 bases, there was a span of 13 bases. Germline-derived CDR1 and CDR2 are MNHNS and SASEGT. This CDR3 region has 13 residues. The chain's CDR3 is CASSSFRANEQYF. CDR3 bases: TGTGCCAGCAGTTCCTTTCGGGCTAACGAGCAGTACTTC.